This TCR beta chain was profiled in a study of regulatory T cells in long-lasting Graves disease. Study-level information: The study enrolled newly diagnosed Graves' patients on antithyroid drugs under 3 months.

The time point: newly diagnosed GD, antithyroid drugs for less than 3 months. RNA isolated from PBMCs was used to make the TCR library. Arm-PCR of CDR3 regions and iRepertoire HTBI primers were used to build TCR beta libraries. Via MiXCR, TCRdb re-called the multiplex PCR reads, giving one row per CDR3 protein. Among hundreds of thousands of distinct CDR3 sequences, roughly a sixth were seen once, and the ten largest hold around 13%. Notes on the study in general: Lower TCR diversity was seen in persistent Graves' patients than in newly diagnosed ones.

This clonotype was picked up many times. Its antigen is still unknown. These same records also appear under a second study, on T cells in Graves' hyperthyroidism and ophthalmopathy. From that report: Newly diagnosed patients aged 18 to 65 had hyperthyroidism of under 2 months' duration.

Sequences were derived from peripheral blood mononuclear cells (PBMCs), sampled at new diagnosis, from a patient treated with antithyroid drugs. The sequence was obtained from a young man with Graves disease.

CDR3 residues: CASRIGARQGWTEAFF. The CDR3 region has the DNA TGTGCCAGCAGGATAGGGGCCCGACAGGGGTGGACTGAAGCTTTCTTT. The genes are TRBV12-3 or TRBV12-4 and TRBJ1-1; 8 positions match TRBD1. This CDR3 has 16 residues. With V trimmed by 6 bases and J by 5 bases, 14 bases remained unmatched.